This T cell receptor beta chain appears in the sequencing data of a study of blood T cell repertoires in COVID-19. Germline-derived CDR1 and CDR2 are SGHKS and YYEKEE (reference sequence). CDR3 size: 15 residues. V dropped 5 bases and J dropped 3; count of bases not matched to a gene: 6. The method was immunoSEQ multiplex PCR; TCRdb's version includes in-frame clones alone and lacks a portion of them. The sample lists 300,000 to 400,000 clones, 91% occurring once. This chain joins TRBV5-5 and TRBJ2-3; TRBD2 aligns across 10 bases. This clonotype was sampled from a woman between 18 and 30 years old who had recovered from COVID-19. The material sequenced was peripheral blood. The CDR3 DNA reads TGTGCCAGCAGGTTAGCGGGAGGCCGGACAGATACGCAGTATTTT. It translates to CASRLAGGRTDTQYF. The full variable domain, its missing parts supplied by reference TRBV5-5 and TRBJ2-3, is DAGVTQSPTHLIKTRGQQVTLRCSPISGHKSVSWYQQVLGQGPQFIFQYYEKEERGRGNFPDRFSARQFPNYSSELNVNALLLGDSALYLCASRLAGGRTDTQYFGPGTRLTVL.